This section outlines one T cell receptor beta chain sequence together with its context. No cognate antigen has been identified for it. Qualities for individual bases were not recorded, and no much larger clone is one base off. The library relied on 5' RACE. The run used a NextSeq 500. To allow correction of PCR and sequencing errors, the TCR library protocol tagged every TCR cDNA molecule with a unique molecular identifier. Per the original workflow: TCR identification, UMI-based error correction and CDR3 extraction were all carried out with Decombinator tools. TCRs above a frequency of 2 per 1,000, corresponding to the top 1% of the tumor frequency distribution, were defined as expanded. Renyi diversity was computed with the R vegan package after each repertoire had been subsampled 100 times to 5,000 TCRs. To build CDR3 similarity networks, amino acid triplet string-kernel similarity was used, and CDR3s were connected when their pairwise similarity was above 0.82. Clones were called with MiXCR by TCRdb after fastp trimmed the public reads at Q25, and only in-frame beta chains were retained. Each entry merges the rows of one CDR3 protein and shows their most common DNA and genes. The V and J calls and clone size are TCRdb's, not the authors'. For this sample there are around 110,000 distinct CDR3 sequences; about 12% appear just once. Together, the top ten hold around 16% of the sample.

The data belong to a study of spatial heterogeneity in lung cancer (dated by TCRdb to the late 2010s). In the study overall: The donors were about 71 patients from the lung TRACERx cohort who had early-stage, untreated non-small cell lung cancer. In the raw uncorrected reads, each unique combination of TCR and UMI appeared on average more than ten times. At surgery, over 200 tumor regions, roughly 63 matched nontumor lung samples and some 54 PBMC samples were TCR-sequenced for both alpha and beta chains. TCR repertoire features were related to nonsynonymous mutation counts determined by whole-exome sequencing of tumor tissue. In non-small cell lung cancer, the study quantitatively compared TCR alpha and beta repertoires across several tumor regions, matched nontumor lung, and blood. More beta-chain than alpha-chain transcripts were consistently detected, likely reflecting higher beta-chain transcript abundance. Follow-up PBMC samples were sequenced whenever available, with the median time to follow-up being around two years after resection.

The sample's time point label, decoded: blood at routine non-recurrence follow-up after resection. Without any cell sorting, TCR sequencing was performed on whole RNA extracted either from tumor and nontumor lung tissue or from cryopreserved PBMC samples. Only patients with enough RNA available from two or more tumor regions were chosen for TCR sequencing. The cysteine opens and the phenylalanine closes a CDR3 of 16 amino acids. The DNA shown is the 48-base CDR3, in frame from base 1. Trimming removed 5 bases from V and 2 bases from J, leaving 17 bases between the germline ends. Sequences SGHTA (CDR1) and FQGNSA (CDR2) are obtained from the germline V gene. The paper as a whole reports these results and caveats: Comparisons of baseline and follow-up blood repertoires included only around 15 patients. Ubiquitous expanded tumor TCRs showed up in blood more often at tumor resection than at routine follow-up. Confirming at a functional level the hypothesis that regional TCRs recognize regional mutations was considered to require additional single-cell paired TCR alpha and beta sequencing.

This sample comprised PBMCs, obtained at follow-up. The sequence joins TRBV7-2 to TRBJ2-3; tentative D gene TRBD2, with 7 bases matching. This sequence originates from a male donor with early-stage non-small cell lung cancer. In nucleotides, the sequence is TGTGCCAGCAGCCCCCAGTTCGGGGGGCTCACAGATACGCAGTATTTT. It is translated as CASSPQFGGLTDTQYF.